The rows below give T cell receptor beta chains drawn from one sample of a study of T cells in localized non-small cell lung cancer. Sequencing was performed with immunoSEQ multiplex PCR; in TCRdb, only in-frame clones are kept and a portion is missing. There are 52,000 or so clones in the sample; approximately 90% occur only once, and 18% lies in the top ten. Here the sequenced sample was peripheral blood, taken before any cancer treatment. These receptors all stem from a male donor at least 60 years old with stage III squamous cell lung carcinoma. Both conserved end residues are part of each CDR3. A D gene is named only where the DNA matches it firmly. A row's size may be missing; if present it is once, few, many or a size class.

D gene: .
clone size: .
J gene: TRBJ2-3
V gene: TRBV5-8
CDR3 protein: CASSGSLRGGQIADTQYF
CDR3 DNA: TGTGCCAGCAGCGGGTCTTTAAGGGGGGGCCAGATTGCAGATACGCAGTATTTT

D gene: TRBD1
clone size: .
J gene: TRBJ2-1
V gene: TRBV15
CDR3 protein: CATGQGGYNEQFF
CDR3 DNA: TGTGCCACCGGACAGGGCGGCTACAATGAGCAGTTCTTC

D gene: .
clone size: .
J gene: TRBJ2-1
V gene: TRBV9
CDR3 protein: CASSVGPVNNEQFF
CDR3 DNA: TGTGCCAGCAGCGTAGGGCCGGTTAACAATGAGCAGTTCTTC

D gene: .
clone size: .
J gene: TRBJ1-3
V gene: TRBV19
CDR3 protein: CASNDGSSGNTIYF
CDR3 DNA: TGTGCCAGTAACGACGGGAGCTCTGGAAACACCATATATTTT

D gene: TRBD2
clone size: .
J gene: TRBJ2-1
V gene: TRBV19
CDR3 protein: CASRLAGGYNEQFF
CDR3 DNA: TGTGCCAGTAGACTAGCGGGGGGTTACAATGAGCAGTTCTTC

D gene: .
clone size: .
J gene: TRBJ1-2
V gene: TRBV2
CDR3 protein: CASYIRDSYGYTF
CDR3 DNA: TGTGCCAGCTATATAAGGGATTCCTATGGCTACACCTTC

D gene: .
clone size: .
J gene: TRBJ1-2
V gene: TRBV7-9
CDR3 protein: CASSSGWGYTF
CDR3 DNA: TGTGCCAGCAGTTCGGGTTGGGGCTACACCTTC

D gene: TRBD1
clone size: .
J gene: TRBJ1-2
V gene: TRBV6-5
CDR3 protein: CASKLGQNYGYTF
CDR3 DNA: TGTGCCAGCAAGTTGGGACAGAACTATGGCTACACCTTC

D gene: TRBD2
clone size: .
J gene: TRBJ2-1
V gene: TRBV2
CDR3 protein: CASSVGAGRRQFF
CDR3 DNA: TGTGCCAGCAGTGTAGGAGCGGGAAGGAGGCAGTTCTTC

D gene: TRBD2
clone size: .
J gene: TRBJ2-2
V gene: TRBV7-9
CDR3 protein: CASRANSGTQTGELFF
CDR3 DNA: TGTGCCAGCAGGGCGAATAGCGGGACCCAAACCGGGGAGCTGTTTTTT

D gene: .
clone size: .
J gene: TRBJ2-7
V gene: TRBV15
CDR3 protein: CATSRLRDTSYEQYF
CDR3 DNA: TGTGCCACCAGCAGACTCCGGGACACCTCCTACGAGCAGTACTTC

D gene: .
clone size: once
J gene: TRBJ2-3
V gene: TRBV7-8
CDR3 protein: CASSLPGSANGRQYF
CDR3 DNA: TGTGCCAGCAGCCTCCCCGGGTCAGCGAACGGAAGGCAGTATTTT

D gene: TRBD1
clone size: .
J gene: TRBJ2-3
V gene: TRBV9
CDR3 protein: CASSARQGAVKGDTQYF
CDR3 DNA: TGTGCCAGCAGCGCGCGACAGGGTGCGGTAAAGGGAGATACGCAGTATTTT

D gene: .
clone size: .
J gene: TRBJ2-7
V gene: TRBV19
CDR3 protein: CASSLTTRDVLPYEQYF
CDR3 DNA: TGTGCCAGTAGTCTAACCACCCGGGACGTATTACCCTACGAGCAGTACTTC

D gene: TRBD2
clone size: .
J gene: TRBJ2-7
V gene: TRBV28
CDR3 protein: CASSLTGTSLREQYF
CDR3 DNA: TGTGCCAGCAGTCTGACCGGGACTAGCCTTCGGGAGCAGTACTTC

D gene: .
clone size: .
J gene: TRBJ2-7
V gene: TRBV18
CDR3 protein: CASSPQGGAGHEQYF
CDR3 DNA: TGTGCCAGCTCTCCACAAGGAGGGGCCGGGCACGAGCAGTACTTC

D gene: .
clone size: .
J gene: TRBJ2-1
V gene: TRBV14
CDR3 protein: CASSQDQAGPTNNEQFF
CDR3 DNA: TGTGCCAGCAGCCAAGATCAGGCAGGCCCGACTAACAATGAGCAGTTCTTC

D gene: .
clone size: .
J gene: TRBJ1-3
V gene: TRBV7-9
CDR3 protein: CASDGGSGNTIYF
CDR3 DNA: TGTGCCAGCGATGGGGGGTCTGGAAACACCATATATTTT

D gene: .
clone size: .
J gene: TRBJ2-7
V gene: TRBV5-1
CDR3 protein: CASSLDGRGEYEQYF
CDR3 DNA: TGCGCCAGCAGCTTGGACGGCAGGGGGGAGTACGAGCAGTACTTC

D gene: .
clone size: .
J gene: TRBJ1-2
V gene: TRBV9
CDR3 protein: CASSVASGGSYGYTF
CDR3 DNA: TGTGCCAGCAGCGTAGCTAGCGGCGGGAGCTATGGCTACACCTTC

D gene: .
clone size: .
J gene: TRBJ1-4
V gene: TRBV7-9
CDR3 protein: CASSTDGRTNEKLFF
CDR3 DNA: TGTGCCAGCAGCACGGACGGAAGAACTAATGAAAAACTGTTTTTT

D gene: .
clone size: .
J gene: TRBJ2-2
V gene: TRBV9
CDR3 protein: CASSLRGTTGTGELFF
CDR3 DNA: TGTGCCAGCAGCCTTAGAGGGACTACAGGGACCGGGGAGCTGTTTTTT

D gene: .
clone size: once
J gene: TRBJ2-5
V gene: TRBV5-1
CDR3 protein: CASSSNRGGAGETQYF
CDR3 DNA: TGCGCCAGCAGCTCTAACAGAGGTGGTGCGGGAGAGACCCAGTACTTC

D gene: .
clone size: .
J gene: TRBJ1-1
V gene: TRBV6-5
CDR3 protein: CASRSREGFSTEAFF
CDR3 DNA: TGTGCCAGCAGGAGCCGGGAGGGATTCAGCACTGAAGCTTTCTTT

D gene: TRBD2
clone size: once
J gene: TRBJ2-2
V gene: TRBV18
CDR3 protein: CASSPLGGFLTGELFF
CDR3 DNA: TGTGCCAGCTCACCACTCGGGGGGTTTCTGACCGGGGAGCTGTTTTTT

D gene: .
clone size: once
J gene: TRBJ2-7
V gene: TRBV6-6
CDR3 protein: CASRHRSRGYEQYF
CDR3 DNA: TGTGCCAGCAGGCACAGGTCCCGGGGCTACGAGCAGTACTTC

D gene: TRBD1
clone size: .
J gene: TRBJ2-5
V gene: TRBV6-6
CDR3 protein: CASSRGLQETQYF
CDR3 DNA: TGTGCCAGCAGTAGGGGGCTTCAAGAGACCCAGTACTTC

D gene: .
clone size: .
J gene: TRBJ2-1
V gene: TRBV7-3
CDR3 protein: CASSPQPDGGPGEQFF
CDR3 DNA: TGTGCCAGCAGCCCACAGCCGGACGGGGGTCCTGGAGAGCAGTTCTTC

D gene: TRBD1
clone size: .
J gene: TRBJ2-1
V gene: TRBV11-2
CDR3 protein: CASSQGQGPYNEQFF
CDR3 DNA: TGTGCCAGCAGCCAGGGACAGGGCCCCTACAATGAGCAGTTCTTC

D gene: TRBD2
clone size: .
J gene: TRBJ2-1
V gene: TRBV18
CDR3 protein: CASSPPTSGSYNEQFF
CDR3 DNA: TGTGCCAGCTCACCACCCACTAGCGGGTCCTACAATGAGCAGTTCTTC

D gene: TRBD1
clone size: .
J gene: TRBJ2-2
V gene: TRBV7-3
CDR3 protein: CASSKTGFNTGELFF
CDR3 DNA: TGTGCCAGCAGTAAGACAGGGTTCAACACCGGGGAGCTGTTTTTT

D gene: TRBD1
clone size: .
J gene: TRBJ2-7
V gene: TRBV4-2
CDR3 protein: CASHDGTGDYEQYF
CDR3 DNA: TGTGCCAGCCATGACGGGACAGGCGACTACGAGCAGTACTTC

D gene: .
clone size: .
J gene: TRBJ2-2
V gene: TRBV30
CDR3 protein: CAWSGPAPGELFF
CDR3 DNA: TGTGCCTGGAGCGGGCCTGCGCCCGGGGAGCTGTTTTTT

D gene: TRBD2
clone size: .
J gene: TRBJ2-7
V gene: TRBV11-2
CDR3 protein: CASSRTSGRLEQYF
CDR3 DNA: TGTGCCAGCAGCCGGACGAGCGGGAGGCTCGAGCAGTACTTC

D gene: .
clone size: .
J gene: TRBJ1-3
V gene: TRBV25-1
CDR3 protein: CASRGGAERNTIYF
CDR3 DNA: TGTGCCAGCCGTGGGGGGGCAGAGAGAAACACCATATATTTT

D gene: TRBD1
clone size: .
J gene: TRBJ2-1
V gene: TRBV7-9
CDR3 protein: CASSSGTGELNEQFF
CDR3 DNA: TGTGCCAGCAGTTCCGGGACAGGGGAGTTGAATGAGCAGTTCTTC